This paragraph reports one T cell receptor (beta chain). Its antigen remains unidentified. The length of the CDR3 is 14 residues. Germline-derived CDR1 and CDR2 are MNHEY and SMNVEV (reference sequence). Trimming cost V 4 bases and J 2 bases; bases outside gene matches: 3. Each CDR3 protein is one row after TCRdb ran MiXCR on the 5' RACE reads. Of some 600,000 distinct CDR3 sequences listed, about 7.6% are singletons. This sample stems from a study of identical twins. Findings of the study overall: Invariant cells of the MAIT and iNKT types might have partly distorted the zero-insertion analyses. Sequences that were beta out-of-frame showed weaker excess twin sharing.

These data also featured in a second study, about yellow fever vaccine responses in identical twins.

The clonotype originates from a woman under 30 in good health. Sequencing used PBMCs. This chain uses TRBV27 with TRBJ1-2; TRBD1 matches at 8 bases. As DNA, the CDR3 is TGTGCCAGCAGTTCCTGGGACAGGAACTATGGCTACACCTTC. As protein: CASSSWDRNYGYTF.